The T cell receptor (beta chain) described here comes from a study of CD8+CD57+ T cells in acquired aplastic anemia (dated 2018 in TCRdb). For context, the study as a whole: On average, sorted CD4+ and CD8+ cells yielded about 3 ug of extracted DNA, with a range of roughly 0.19 to 27.4 ug. Mean read counts for healthy donor samples were roughly 10 million for CD4+ cells and under 14 million for CD8+ cells. Overall study outcomes, separate from this receptor: Although around 30 CD8+ CDR3 sequences were shared by patients and controls, these sequences appeared highly expressed in patients and within the immunodominant clones of patients. CD8+ Simpson's diversity did not differ significantly between patients and healthy controls (P=0.060).

With respect to this clonotype: No cognate antigen has been identified for it. Per-nucleotide qualities are absent, and no much larger clonotype sits a single base away.

TCR repertoires of sorted CD4+ and CD8+ blood T cells from severe aplastic anemia patients and healthy subjects were deep-sequenced in the study. Ficoll-Paque density gradient centrifugation was used to isolate peripheral blood mononuclear cells. CD4+ and CD8+ T cells were sorted by FACS or magnetic beads before DNA extraction. Profiling of TCR beta VDJ combinations and CDR3 sequences used genomic DNA as the template. An Illumina HiSeq 2000 was used for TCR repertoire sequencing. Per the original workflow: Repertoires were assessed using TRBV/TRBJ rearrangement plots, CDR3 size and DJ length profiles, and Simpson's diversity index. Whichever DNA sequence was most abundant in the deep sequencing data was defined as the immunodominant clone. CDR3 amino acid sequences were checked for sharing between subjects and were compared against published repertoires and the VDJdb database. Using fastp at Q25 and MiXCR, TCRdb reprocessed the public reads and kept productive beta chains. Rows merge per CDR3 protein into single entries with the most common DNA and genes. For this entry, the V and J calls and clone size follow TCRdb and not the study's own pipeline. Here the sample has 95,000 to 120,000 distinct CDR3 sequences; less than 65% occur a single time. 30% to 35% of the sample lies in the top ten.

Source material: sorted CD4+, CD8+, or CD8+CD57+ T cells (not recorded which) from PBMCs. The receptor's source is a human donor in good health, serving as a control.

The nucleotides read TGTGCCAGCACTCCGGGACAGGGTGCAGCCCAGTACTTC. This translates into CASTPGQGAAQYF. Recombination linked TRBV7-2 to TRBJ2-5; TRBD1 lines up with 9 middle nucleotides. For this chain, trimming is 7 bases at the V end and 9 bases at the J end, and the number of junction bases without a gene match is 9. The CDR1 and CDR2 encoded by the germline V gene are SGHTA and FQGNSA. The CDR3 spans 13 residues, from the cysteine through the phenylalanine. Only CDR3 DNA is held: 39 bases, read in frame from base 1.